In this sample, the clone carrying this TCR beta chain turned up once. Its antigen is as yet unknown. The data stem from a study of Ad26.COV2.S vaccination and SARS-CoV-2 variants. Study-level findings and limits: Non-spike TCR breadth showed similarity between vaccine and placebo recipients. Those who received the vaccine showed greater spike-specific TCR breadth than those given placebo. Possibly, TCR breadth and depth analyses underestimated total T cell responses. Responses of spike-specific T cells (both CD8+ and CD4+) reportedly showed substantial breadth after vaccination.

Produced via immunoSEQ multiplex PCR; TCRdb's table is partial and in-frame only. The sample includes roughly 380,000 clones, about 90% of them seen just once. Germline CDR1 is SGHTA and CDR2 is FQGTGA. Losses at the gene ends were 5 bases for V and 1 base for J; bases not matched to a gene: 11. The CDR3 is 19 amino acids. Here the sequenced sample was peripheral blood, taken after recovery from COVID-19. The chain combines TRBV7-3 with TRBJ2-3, with 14 bases that match TRBD2. The sequence derives from a human donor who had recovered from COVID-19. In DNA, the CDR3 is TGTGCCAGCAGCACAGAGCCTATGGGACTAGCGGGGGGCACAGATACGCAGTATTTT. It translates to CASSTEPMGLAGGTDTQYF.